A selection of T cell receptor beta chains follows, all from one sample in a study of T cell repertoires in cytomegalovirus infection. MiXCR, run by TCRdb on the reads, gives a single entry per CDR3 protein. Among roughly 600,000 distinct CDR3 sequences listed, approximately 24% were seen once. Material for sequencing was CD8+ T cells from PBMCs. The source of these receptors is a human donor in good health (CMV status not recorded). Some clones in this sample may be carry-over from other donors' samples. Each CDR3 is given with its conserved first and last residue.

V gene: TRBV4-3; J gene: TRBJ1-1; CDR3 protein: CASSQEDPWALNTEAFF
V gene: TRBV5-8; J gene: TRBJ1-2; CDR3 protein: CASSIGQDLYGYTF
V gene: TRBV20-1; J gene: TRBJ1-1; CDR3 protein: CRARDLGGTEAFF
V gene: TRBV28; J gene: TRBJ2-1; CDR3 protein: CASSLRVQTSGGSSYNEQFF
V gene: TRBV7-2; J gene: TRBJ2-2; CDR3 protein: CVSSPYTGELFF
V gene: TRBV25-1; J gene: TRBJ1-1; CDR3 protein: CASSEYQGLNTEAFF
V gene: TRBV2; J gene: TRBJ1-5; CDR3 protein: CAGWVGVLNQPQHF
V gene: TRBV19; J gene: TRBJ2-1; CDR3 protein: CASSIGASGAGEQFF
V gene: TRBV7-9; J gene: TRBJ1-2; CDR3 protein: CASSYENRGHDGYTF
V gene: TRBV28; J gene: TRBJ2-3; CDR3 protein: CASSFRGTPDTQYF
V gene: TRBV7-9; J gene: TRBJ1-1; CDR3 protein: CASSLKGETEAFF
V gene: TRBV5-3; J gene: TRBJ2-5; CDR3 protein: CASSWGTGAGETQYF
V gene: TRBV12-3/TRBV12-4; J gene: TRBJ2-1; CDR3 protein: CASSRQASYNEQFF
V gene: TRBV28; J gene: TRBJ1-5; CDR3 protein: CASSLHQGSNQPQHF
V gene: TRBV20-1; J gene: TRBJ1-5; CDR3 protein: CSAREAGVFYQPQHF
V gene: TRBV7-9; J gene: TRBJ2-7; CDR3 protein: CASSSAGDISYEQYF
V gene: TRBV27; J gene: TRBJ2-1; CDR3 protein: CASSSPPSDEQFF
V gene: TRBV7-6; J gene: TRBJ1-1; CDR3 protein: CASKRGGPEAFF
V gene: TRBV6-6; J gene: TRBJ2-4; CDR3 protein: CASSYTRTRGYKNIQYF
V gene: TRBV23-1; J gene: TRBJ2-7; CDR3 protein: CASSQSWGRDPYEQYF
V gene: TRBV20-1; J gene: TRBJ1-2; CDR3 protein: CSARGGDGYTF
V gene: TRBV6-2/TRBV6-3; J gene: TRBJ1-2; CDR3 protein: CASSSVGTANYGYTF